These T cell receptor beta chains were read from a single sample in a study of blood T cell repertoires in COVID-19. Libraries were prepared by immunoSEQ multiplex PCR; TCRdb keeps only in-frame clonotypes and omits some of them. This table holds 85,000 to 100,000 clones, 75% to 90% found once. The source material was peripheral blood. The source of these receptors is a man in his sixties with acute or convalescent COVID-19. Both conserved end residues are part of each CDR3. The D gene is left open where the match is weak. Not all rows give a size; the values are once, few, many and, for expanded clones, a class.

v_call	j_call	clone_size	d_call	cdr3_nt	cdr3_aa
TRBV18	TRBJ1-4	-	-	TGTGCCAGCTCCGATCCTGGGGCAGTTAATGAAAAACTGTTTTTT	CASSDPGAVNEKLFF
TRBV7-9	TRBJ2-7	-	TRBD1	TGTGCCAGCAAGATGACAGGGGGCGCTGACCGCGCGTCCGAGCAGTACTTC	CASKMTGGADRASEQYF
TRBV6-2/TRBV6-3	TRBJ2-5	-	-	TGTGCCAGCAGTGGGGGCTGGGGGAAAGAGACCCAGTACTTC	CASSGGWGKETQYF
TRBV7-3	TRBJ1-2	many	-	TGTGCCAGCAGCTTAGATCAGGGAGGAAGCTACACCTTC	CASSLDQGGSYTF
TRBV10-3	TRBJ2-6	once	-	TGTGCCGCCACAGGGCGCTCTGGGGCCAACGTCCTGACTTTC	CAATGRSGANVLTF
TRBV15	TRBJ2-1	once	TRBD2	TGTGCCACCAGCAGAGCAACTAGCGACTCCTACAATGAGCAGTTCTTC	CATSRATSDSYNEQFF
TRBV28	TRBJ1-2	-	-	TGTGCCAACTCGAGACTGGGCACCTTC	CANSRLGTF
TRBV7-9	TRBJ1-1	-	TRBD1	TGTGCCAGCACCCGGGGACAGGGGAACACTGAAGCTTTCTTT	CASTRGQGNTEAFF
TRBV9	TRBJ2-2	-	TRBD2	TGTGCCAGCAGCCCTCGGGACCCGCGACTAGCGGGGGGCGGGGAGCTGTTTTTT	CASSPRDPRLAGGGELFF
TRBV6-5	TRBJ2-7	-	TRBD1	TGTGCCAGCAGTTACTCGACCAGGGGGTCTCACGAGCAGTACTTC	CASSYSTRGSHEQYF
TRBV6-5	TRBJ1-5	-	-	TGTGCCAGCAGAACCACAGGGATGGGCAATCAGCCCCAGCATTTT	CASRTTGMGNQPQHF
TRBV7-8	TRBJ2-4	once	-	TGTGCCAGCAGCTCCGAAATTGGGAGCAAAAACATTCAGTACTTC	CASSSEIGSKNIQYF
TRBV7-9	TRBJ1-1	-	-	TGTGCCAGCAGCGGTGACAGTCTGAACACTGAAGCTTTCTTT	CASSGDSLNTEAFF
TRBV13	TRBJ1-2	-	TRBD1	TGTGCCAGCAGCTTGGGACAGGGGGTGAGGCTGAGTGGCTACACCTTC	CASSLGQGVRLSGYTF
TRBV5-1	TRBJ2-3	-	TRBD2	TGCGCCAGCCGGACCCCTAGCGGGGGCTTAATTTCTAGCACAGATACGCAGTATTTT	CASRTPSGGLISSTDTQYF
TRBV7-9	TRBJ1-5	-	-	TGTGCCAGCAGCTCCGAGATCCCGGGTCAGCCCCAGCATTTT	CASSSEIPGQPQHF
TRBV5-6	TRBJ1-1	-	TRBD1	TGTGCCAGCAGCTCCGGACAGGGGGACACTGAAGCTTTCTTT	CASSSGQGDTEAFF
TRBV27	TRBJ2-3	-	TRBD2	TGTGCCAGCAGTTTATCGAAACTAGCGGGAGGCACAGATACGCAGTATTTT	CASSLSKLAGGTDTQYF
TRBV5-4	TRBJ2-7	-	-	TGTGCCAGCAGCCCGGACAGTCGGAGGTCATACGAGCAGTACTTC	CASSPDSRRSYEQYF
TRBV27	TRBJ2-4	once	TRBD2	TGTGCCAGCAGGGGGGGGACCGACAAAAACATTCAGTACTTC	CASRGGTDKNIQYF
TRBV3-1/TRBV3-2	TRBJ1-1	few	TRBD1	TGTGCCAGCAGCCAAGGGGTCGGGACAGGGAACACTGAAGCTTTCTTT	CASSQGVGTGNTEAFF
TRBV12-3/TRBV12-4	TRBJ1-5	-	-	TGTGCCAGCAGTTTAGGACAAAACCAGCCCCAGCATTTT	CASSLGQNQPQHF
TRBV14	TRBJ2-3	-	TRBD1	TGTGCCAGCAGTCTCCGCGACAGGGGCACAGATACGCAGTATTTT	CASSLRDRGTDTQYF
TRBV6-6	TRBJ1-3	-	-	TGTGCCACTGGACAGTTCACCTCTGGAAACACCATATATTTT	CATGQFTSGNTIYF
TRBV11-1	TRBJ2-3	-	-	TGTGCCAGCAGCTTAAGGAGCGTGAACACAGATACGCAGTATTTT	CASSLRSVNTDTQYF
TRBV14	TRBJ1-1	-	-	TGTGCCAGCAGCCAAGTCCCCATGAACACTGAAGCTTTCTTT	CASSQVPMNTEAFF
TRBV5-6	TRBJ2-5	-	-	TGTGCCAGCAGCTTTTTAGCAGGGTTCACAGAGACCCAGTACTTC	CASSFLAGFTETQYF
TRBV6-5	TRBJ1-1	-	TRBD1	TGTGCCAGCAGCCAGGACAGGGGGGCCACTGAAGCTTTCTTT	CASSQDRGATEAFF
TRBV19	TRBJ1-2	-	-	TGTGCCAGTGGCAGTACAGCAAACTATGGCTACACCTTC	CASGSTANYGYTF
TRBV15	TRBJ1-5	-	-	TGTGCCACCAGCAGAGGTGCTCAAGACCTAGACCCCCAGCATTTT	CATSRGAQDLDPQHF
TRBV7-8	TRBJ2-5	-	-	TGTGCCAGCAGCATCAGTGGCGTGGGGGCAGAGACCCAGTACTTC	CASSISGVGAETQYF
TRBV19	TRBJ1-6	-	-	TGTGCCAGTAGCCAACCCGGGCCCCTCCACTTT	CASSQPGPLHF
TRBV5-1	TRBJ1-2	-	-	TGCGCCAGCAGCTTGGATGAGGGTAACTATGGCTACACCTTC	CASSLDEGNYGYTF
TRBV29-1	TRBJ2-7	-	TRBD2	TGCAGCGTCCGCGGTGGCGGGAGGAGCTCCTACGAGCAGTACTTC	CSVRGGGRSSYEQYF
TRBV19	TRBJ1-1	-	-	TGTGCCAGTAGTACAGAAAGGGGCACTGAAGCTTTCTTT	CASSTERGTEAFF
TRBV30	TRBJ1-2	-	-	TGTGCCTGGAGTGGGCGGCCACTCAGGGGCGGCTACACCTTC	CAWSGRPLRGGYTF
TRBV18	TRBJ1-1	-	-	TGTGCCAGCTTACAGGCGACACAGAACACTGAAGCTTTCTTT	CASLQATQNTEAFF
TRBV30	TRBJ1-3	once	TRBD1	TGTGCCGGGACAGTCTCTGGAAACACCATATATTTT	CAGTVSGNTIYF
TRBV30	TRBJ1-2	-	TRBD1	TGTGCCTGGCAAGTACAGGGGAGACATGGCTACACCTTC	CAWQVQGRHGYTF
TRBV29-1	TRBJ2-7	-	TRBD1	TGCAGCGTTCCCGGGACAGGGCCCTACGAGCAGTACTTC	CSVPGTGPYEQYF
TRBV7-9	TRBJ1-5	once	-	TGTGCCAGCAGCTTAGTGGGGGGGAATCAGCCCCAGCATTTT	CASSLVGGNQPQHF
TRBV6-1	TRBJ1-5	-	-	TGTGCCAGCAGTGAAATAACCCAGGGATCCTCATGGGTGCAGCCCCAGCATTTT	CASSEITQGSSWVQPQHF
TRBV5-4	TRBJ1-1	few	-	TGTGCCAGCAGCCCGGCAGGACACATGAACACTGAAGCTTTCTTT	CASSPAGHMNTEAFF
TRBV6-5	TRBJ2-7	-	TRBD2	TGTGCCAGCACCGGGACTAGCCGTATCTCCTACGAGCAGTACTTC	CASTGTSRISYEQYF
TRBV7-2	TRBJ1-2	few	TRBD1	TGTGCCAGCAGCCAAACGACAGGGGTCTACTATGGCTACACCTTC	CASSQTTGVYYGYTF
TRBV6-5	TRBJ2-7	once	-	TGTGCCAGCAGCCAGGGTTGGGACGAGCAGTACTTC	CASSQGWDEQYF
TRBV19	TRBJ1-5	-	-	TGTGCCAGTACAAGACAGGGCAATCAGCCCCAGCATTTT	CASTRQGNQPQHF
TRBV5-1	TRBJ2-3	-	TRBD2	TGCGCCAGCAGCCTTGGACTAGCGGGGGGACACACAGATACGCAGTATTTT	CASSLGLAGGHTDTQYF
TRBV7-2	TRBJ1-6	-	-	TGTGCCAGCAGCACTCACAGGGTTCGGGGTTCACCCCTCCACTTT	CASSTHRVRGSPLHF
TRBV19	TRBJ1-5	-	TRBD1	TGTGCCAGTAAAAATCAGGGGGCAGGACAGCCCCAGCATTTT	CASKNQGAGQPQHF
TRBV30	TRBJ2-2	-	-	TGTGCCTGGAGACAGGGCTTTGTCGGGGAGCTGTTTTTT	CAWRQGFVGELFF
TRBV10-3	TRBJ1-1	-	-	TGTGCCACTGTGACAGACCGGGGGACTGAAGCTTTCTTT	CATVTDRGTEAFF
TRBV11-1	TRBJ2-5	-	-	TGTGCCAGCAGCCCAGACAGACAAGAGACCCAGTACTTC	CASSPDRQETQYF
TRBV3-1/TRBV3-2	TRBJ2-5	-	TRBD2	TGTGCCAGCAGCCTCCGGACTAGCGGGAGGAAAGAGACCCAGTACTTC	CASSLRTSGRKETQYF
TRBV2	TRBJ1-2	once	-	TGTGCCAGCAGCCTAGACAGTTATGGCTACACCTTC	CASSLDSYGYTF
TRBV29-1	TRBJ1-1	-	-	TGCAGCGTTAAATCGGGGTACACTGAAGCTTTCTTT	CSVKSGYTEAFF
TRBV5-1	TRBJ1-3	-	-	TGCGCCAGCAGCTTGGCCGTCCAGGGCCGATCTGGAAACACCATATATTTT	CASSLAVQGRSGNTIYF
TRBV5-1	TRBJ2-7	-	TRBD2	TGCGCCAGCAGCACGGGACTAGCGGGGCTCTACGAGCAGTACTTC	CASSTGLAGLYEQYF
TRBV19	TRBJ1-5	-	-	TGTGCCAGTTTGACCGGACATTCAAATCAGCCCCAGCATTTT	CASLTGHSNQPQHF